These 12 T cell receptor beta chains were sequenced from one sample in a study of blood T cell repertoires in COVID-19. Generated by immunoSEQ multiplex PCR, the TCRdb table keeps only in-frame clones and is missing some. Of approximately 230,000 clones listed, almost 90% were seen once; the top ten hold more than 1.2%. Sequencing was performed on peripheral blood. The receptors were sampled from a man aged 80 or over with acute or convalescent COVID-19.

V gene TRBV3-1 (or the pseudogene TRBV3-2) combines with J gene TRBJ2-2, with 9 bases identical to TRBD2. With V trimmed by 6 bases and J by 4 bases, 18 bases remained unmatched. Germline V gene lookup returns CDR1 LGHDT and CDR2 YNNKEL (reference sequence). CDR3 length: 19 amino acids. CDR3: CASSLLGYAGGPSTGELFF. The CDR3 nucleotides read TGTGCCAGCAGTCTTTTAGGGTACGCGGGAGGGCCAAGCACCGGGGAGCTGTTTTTT.

The J gene is TRBJ2-7, the V gene TRBV12-3 or TRBV12-4; a possible D gene is TRBD1 (6 bases). V was pared by 5 bases and J by 1 base, with 9 bases between. There are 13 residues in the CDR3. CDR3 nucleotide sequence: TGTGCCAGCAGTGGACAGCCATCCTACGAGCAGTACTTC. Translating it yields CASSGQPSYEQYF.

A few counts support this clone. CDR3 coding DNA: TGTGCCAGCAGCCTCAGAAATTTAGCGGGAGTGATCTACAATGAGCAGTTCTTC. As protein: CASSLRNLAGVIYNEQFF. The V and J genes are TRBV7-8 and TRBJ2-1, with 9 nucleotides matching TRBD2. CDR1 is SGHVS, CDR2 FQNEAQ, per germline. The V segment lost 5 bases and the J segment 3 bases; nucleotides outside the gene matches: 14. CDR3 length: 18 residues.

The CDR3 spells CASSLLAGGSYEQYF. The CDR3 DNA follows: TGCGCCAGCAGCTTACTAGCGGGAGGTTCCTACGAGCAGTACTTC. V and J are TRBV5-1 and TRBJ2-7; 12 bases agree with TRBD2. The CDR3 covers 15 residues. V dropped 2 bases and J dropped 1; count of bases not matched to a gene: 1. The germline gives CDR1 SGHRS, CDR2 YFSETQ.

This sequence joins TRBV27 and TRBJ1-1; TRBD1 might be the D (6 bases). Trimming took off 4 bases at V and 5 bases at J, with 14 bases between the two ends. Per germline, CDR1 MNHEY and CDR2 SMNVEV (reference sequence). The CDR3 is 14 residues long. The CDR3 sequence is CASSSGYQGTEAFF. The CDR3 bases are TGTGCCAGCAGTTCCGGATACCAGGGGACTGAAGCTTTCTTT.

This sequence joins TRBV6-2 or TRBV6-3 and TRBJ1-1; D gene uncertain. Deletions cut 4 bases from V and 2 bases from J, with 11 bases between. The CDR3 runs 14 residues. Germline V gene data show CDR1 as MNHEY and CDR2 as SVGEGT. CDR3: CASSSGRFNTEAFF. The CDR3 region has the DNA TGTGCCAGCAGTTCAGGCCGATTTAACACTGAAGCTTTCTTT.

Written as DNA, the CDR3 is TGCAGTGCCAGTAACCCGACCGGGGGGAACACTGAAGCTTTCTTT. Protein sequence: CSASNPTGGNTEAFF. This rearrangement joins TRBV20-1 to TRBJ1-1; tentatively, D is TRBD1 (5 bases). The CDR3 is 15 residues long. Germline V lookup: CDR1 DFQATT, CDR2 SNEGSKA (reference sequence). Trimming stripped 6 bases from V and 1 base from J, with 18 bases between.

The chain combines TRBV5-4 with TRBJ2-3, with 10 bases fitting TRBD2. CDR1 and CDR2 from the germline V gene are SGHNT and YYREEE (reference sequence). The CDR3 spans 17 residues. With V trimmed by 0 bases and J by 6 bases, 10 bases remained unmatched. In DNA form, the CDR3 reads TGTGCCAGCAGCTTGGGCGTAGCGGGGGGCCAGGGGGATACGCAGTATTTT. This sequence encodes CASSLGVAGGQGDTQYF. Combining the CDR3 with reference TRBV5-4 and TRBJ2-3 gives the whole variable domain ETGVTQSPTHLIKTRGQQVTLRCSSQSGHNTVSWYQQALGQGPQFIFQYYREEENGRGNFPPRFSGLQFPNYSSELNVNALELDDSALYLCASSLGVAGGQGDTQYFGPGTRLTVL.

The CDR3 DNA is TGTGCCAGCAGCCAAAAACTCCGGGACAGGGGGCGCGGCTATGGCTACACCTTC. It is translated as CASSQKLRDRGRGYGYTF. V is TRBV14 and J is TRBJ1-2; 12 bases match TRBD1. Per germline, CDR1 SGHDN and CDR2 FVKESK. With V trimmed by 2 bases and J by 4 bases, 11 bases remained unmatched. The CDR3 sequence is 18 residues long.

The chain carries TRBV20-1 and TRBJ1-3; unclear D gene. Germline CDR1 reads DFQATT; CDR2 reads SNEGSKA (reference sequence). V shed 3 bases and J shed 4 bases, with 7 bases lying between them. This CDR3 has 12 residues. In DNA form, the CDR3 reads TGCAGTGCTAGTCCAGCGGGAAACACCATATATTTT. It specifies CSASPAGNTIYF.

This clone was detected once. The CDR3 bases are TGTGCCACCGTCGGCGGCGCGATGTACGAGCAGTACTTC. This gives the protein CATVGGAMYEQYF. The chain joins TRBV28 to TRBJ2-7; D is undetermined. The V gene's germline CDR1 is MDHEN and CDR2 SYDVKM. Between the trimmed V and J ends, which lost 10 bases and 4 bases, there was a span of 17 bases. This CDR3 is built from 13 residues.

Note on this clone: Other DNA sequences in this sample translate to the same CDR3. The chain joins TRBV28 to TRBJ2-3; D uncertain. CDR3 length: 12 amino acids. The V and J ends lost 8 bases and 1 base respectively, with 7 bases between them. Per the germline V gene, CDR1 is MDHEN and CDR2 is SYDVKM. Here the CDR3 reads CASGQGTDTQYF. CDR3 sequence (DNA): TGTGCCAGCGGGCAGGGCACAGATACGCAGTATTTT.